The 5 T cell receptor beta chains reported below all come from one sample, sequenced in a study of technical replicates of blood from a handful of donors. Some clones are missing from TCRdb's copy, which holds only in-frame ones; the method was immunoSEQ multiplex PCR. Counted here are 53,000 or so clones, about 86% occurring once; the ten biggest clones make up approximately 5.9%. The sample consisted of PBMCs. The source is a human donor in good health. Some clones in this sample may be carry-over from other donors' samples.

There are a few counts of this clone. Other DNA sequences in this sample translate to the same CDR3. This rearrangement joins TRBV6-1 to TRBJ1-5; D is unresolved. CDR3 length equals 14 residues. The germline V and J ends were trimmed by 2 bases and 4 bases, with 9 bases remaining between them. The germline gives CDR1 MNHNS, CDR2 SASEGT. CDR3 nucleotide sequence: TGTGCCAGCAGTGAATCAGGAGGGAATCAGCCCCAGCATTTT. Translation: CASSESGGNQPQHF.

J is TRBJ2-3 and V is TRBV12-5; possible D gene TRBD2, 5 bases. The ends were cut back, 2 bases at V and 2 bases at J, with 17 bases in the middle. Germline loops: CDR1 LGHNT, CDR2 FRNRAP. CDR3 length: 17 residues. The CDR3 loop reads CASGLISKTIYTDTQYF. The CDR3 region has the DNA TGTGCTAGTGGTTTGATTTCGAAGACTATATACACAGATACGCAGTATTTT.

CDR3: CASSDNSGNTIYF. The CDR3 DNA reads as TGTGCCAGCAGCGACAACTCTGGAAACACCATATATTTT. This chain connects TRBV9 to TRBJ1-3; D gene ambiguous. Germline loops: CDR1 SGDLS, CDR2 YYNGEE. Deletions cut 3 bases from V and 0 bases from J, with 4 bases between. This CDR3 is 13 amino acids long.

This sequence joins TRBV4-2 and TRBJ1-5, with a tentative D call TRBD1 (5 bases). Trimming took 4 bases from V and 6 from J, leaving 16 bases between them. Germline lookup yields CDR1 LGHNA and CDR2 YNFKEQ. The CDR3 is 15 amino acids. CDR3 sequence (DNA): TGTGCCAGCAGCCCGACGTTAGGGGTGGGTCAGCCCCAGCATTTT. This translates into CASSPTLGVGQPQHF.

V usage is TRBV30 and J usage is TRBJ2-3; 11 positions match TRBD1. This CDR3 is built from 14 residues. V lost 7 bases, J lost 5 bases, and 8 bases stayed unmatched. Germline CDR1 GTSNPN, CDR2 SVGIG (reference sequence). CDR3 DNA sequence: TGTGCCTTTTCCCTGGGACAGGGGGTAGATACGCAGTATTTT. It codes for CAFSLGQGVDTQYF.